This TCR beta chain is drawn from a study of T cell changes during pregnancy in multiple sclerosis. Clones were sequenced by immunoSEQ multiplex PCR, and TCRdb holds only the in-frame ones, with some missing. The sample lists 30,000 to 35,000 clones, around nine tenths seen once, with about 12% in the top ten. The source of this sequence is a female donor with multiple sclerosis, enrolled in a pregnancy study. The material was CD8+ T cells from peripheral blood mononuclear cells, obtained in the first trimester of pregnancy.

CDR3 in DNA: TGTGCCAGCAGCGCGCCACTAGCGGGAGGGCTTCAAGATACGCAGTATTTT. Protein product: CASSAPLAGGLQDTQYF. The V call is TRBV9, the J call TRBJ2-3; 13 bases match TRBD2. V lost 3 bases to trimming and J lost 5 bases; unmatched junction nucleotides: 9. The CDR3 has 17 residues. Germline V gives CDR1 SGDLS, CDR2 YYNGEE.